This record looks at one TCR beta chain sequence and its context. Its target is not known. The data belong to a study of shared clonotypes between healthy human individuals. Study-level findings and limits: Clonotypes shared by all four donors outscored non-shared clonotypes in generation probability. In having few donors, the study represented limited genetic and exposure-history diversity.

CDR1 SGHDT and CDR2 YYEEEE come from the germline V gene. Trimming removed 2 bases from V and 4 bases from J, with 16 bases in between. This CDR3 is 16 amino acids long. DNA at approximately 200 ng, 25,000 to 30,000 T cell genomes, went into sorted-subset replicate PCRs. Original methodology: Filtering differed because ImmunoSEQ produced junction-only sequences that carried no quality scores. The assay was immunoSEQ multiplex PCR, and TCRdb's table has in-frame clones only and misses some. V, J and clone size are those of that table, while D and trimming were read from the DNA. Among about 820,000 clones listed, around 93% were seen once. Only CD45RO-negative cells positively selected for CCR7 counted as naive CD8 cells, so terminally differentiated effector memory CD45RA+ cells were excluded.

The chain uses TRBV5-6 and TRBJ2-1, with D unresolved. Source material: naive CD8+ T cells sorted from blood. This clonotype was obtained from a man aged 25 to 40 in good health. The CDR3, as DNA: TGTGCCAGCAGCTTTTGGAAGACAACCCCATACAATGAGCAGTTCTTC. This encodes CASSFWKTTPYNEQFF. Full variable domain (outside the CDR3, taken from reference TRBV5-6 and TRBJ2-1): DAGVTQSPTHLIKTRGQQVTLRCSPKSGHDTVSWYQQALGQGPQFIFQYYEEEERQRGNFPDRFSGHQFPNYSSELNVNALLLGDSALYLCASSFWKTTPYNEQFFGPGTRLTVL.